A selection of T cell receptor beta chains follows, all from one sample in a study of CD8 T cells in ankylosing spondylitis. TCRdb analysed the 5' RACE reads with MiXCR anew, one entry per CDR3 protein. This repertoire shows roughly 200,000 distinct CDR3 sequences, roughly 13% found once; its top ten account for 16%. Sequences were obtained from blood, either unsorted or a sorted T cell fraction (not recorded which). These receptors were obtained from a male donor with ankylosing spondylitis or in good health (not recorded which). Both conserved end residues are part of each CDR3. D genes are given only for firm matches. Clone size is not always given. Where it is, it says once, few, many or a class for expanded clones.

TRBJ2-4,12,-,TRBV15,-,CATAGTLNIQYF,TGTGCCACCGCCGGGACATTAAACATTCAGTACTTC
TRBJ2-1,14,-,TRBV13,few,CASSLTRQANEQFF,TGTGCCAGCAGCTTAACCAGACAGGCCAATGAGCAGTTCTTC
TRBJ2-7,15,TRBD2,TRBV9,-,CASSVVAGELDEQYF,TGTGCCAGCAGCGTAGTGGCGGGAGAACTCGACGAGCAGTACTTC
TRBJ2-1,11,-,TRBV7-6,many,CASSFGIEQFF,TGTGCCAGCAGCTTCGGGATTGAGCAGTTCTTC
TRBJ1-6,15,-,TRBV5-1,few,CASSLAGGYNSPLHF,TGCGCCAGCAGCTTGGCCGGAGGGTATAATTCACCCCTCCACTTT
TRBJ2-3,16,TRBD2,TRBV20-1,few,CSARDRGLALTDTQYF,TGCAGTGCTAGAGATCGGGGACTAGCGCTCACAGATACGCAGTATTTT
TRBJ2-2,15,-,TRBV7-9,few,CASSLGQINTGELFF,TGTGCCAGCAGCTTAGGACAGATTAACACCGGGGAGCTGTTTTTT
TRBJ2-1,13,-,TRBV6-2/TRBV6-3,many,CASSYSAPNEQFF,TGTGCCAGCAGTTACTCAGCTCCCAATGAGCAGTTCTTC
TRBJ1-2,13,-,TRBV27,-,CASSPISGYGYTF,TGTGCCAGCAGCCCTATATCGGGCTATGGCTACACCTTC
TRBJ1-2,17,-,TRBV11-2,many,CASSFSRAQGFNYGYTF,TGTGCCAGCAGCTTCAGTAGGGCACAGGGTTTTAACTATGGCTACACCTTC
TRBJ2-5,12,-,TRBV20-1,few,CSARAGKETQYF,TGCAGTGCTAGAGCAGGAAAAGAGACCCAGTACTTC
TRBJ1-5,16,-,TRBV28,-,CASSLRLRLGVQPQHF,TGTGCCAGCAGTTTAAGGTTAAGGTTGGGGGTTCAGCCCCAGCATTTT
TRBJ2-1,15,TRBD2,TRBV11-2,few,CASSFQRGGYNEQFF,TGTGCCAGCAGCTTTCAGCGGGGGGGCTACAATGAGCAGTTCTTC
TRBJ2-7,14,-,TRBV5-1,few,CASSPPTGDYEQYF,TGCGCCAGCAGCCCTCCGACAGGAGACTACGAGCAGTACTTC
TRBJ2-7,16,-,TRBV12-3/TRBV12-4,-,CASELNDGDSSYEQYF,TGTGCCAGCGAACTCAACGATGGGGACTCTTCCTACGAGCAGTACTTC
TRBJ2-5,14,TRBD1,TRBV20-1,medium-sized,CSARSGQPQETQYF,TGCAGTGCTAGATCGGGACAGCCACAAGAGACCCAGTACTTC
TRBJ2-7,13,-,TRBV6-1,many,CASSPGVELEQYF,TGTGCCAGCAGTCCAGGGGTCGAGCTCGAGCAGTACTTC
TRBJ1-4,15,-,TRBV6-5,few,CASSYPGSTNEKLFF,TGTGCCAGCAGTTACCCAGGCTCAACTAATGAAAAACTGTTTTTT
TRBJ2-7,15,-,TRBV7-8,few,CASSPGRKFSYEQYF,TGTGCCAGCAGTCCGGGACGCAAGTTCTCCTACGAGCAGTACTTC
TRBJ2-5,14,TRBD2,TRBV6-5,-,CASSYGAGGETQYF,TGTGCCAGCAGTTACGGCGCGGGAGGCGAGACCCAGTACTTC
TRBJ2-4,13,-,TRBV7-9,many,CASSLSAKNIQYF,TGTGCCAGCAGCTTATCAGCCAAAAACATTCAGTACTTC
TRBJ2-2,14,-,TRBV6-5,few,CASSSSGDTGELFF,-
TRBJ2-1,13,-,TRBV20-1,-,CSARDMGSNEQFF,TGCAGTGCTAGAGATATGGGCAGCAATGAGCAGTTCTTC
TRBJ1-2,13,-,TRBV29-1,-,CSVEGEYIRGYTF,TGCAGCGTTGAAGGGGAATACATCAGGGGCTACACCTTC
TRBJ1-5,12,-,TRBV7-9,medium-sized,CASSSDLTPQHF,TGTGCCAGCAGCTCCGACCTGACGCCCCAGCATTTT
TRBJ2-2,16,-,TRBV12-3/TRBV12-4,-,CASSVPGRANTGELFF,TGTGCCAGCAGTGTGCCGGGACGGGCGAACACCGGGGAGCTGTTTTTT
TRBJ2-3,14,-,TRBV20-1,-,CSAREGRPRDTQYF,TGCAGTGCTAGGGAGGGGCGCCCCCGAGATACGCAGTATTTT
TRBJ2-2,11,-,TRBV2,few,CASSEWGELFF,TGTGCCAGCAGTGAATGGGGGGAGCTGTTTTTT
TRBJ1-1,12,TRBD1,TRBV7-9,few,CASAQGATEAFF,TGTGCCAGCGCTCAGGGGGCAACTGAAGCTTTCTTT
TRBJ1-1,16,TRBD1,TRBV5-1,-,CASSLMQGAKYTEAFF,TGCGCCAGCAGCTTGATGCAGGGGGCCAAGTACACTGAAGCTTTCTTT
TRBJ1-2,10,-,TRBV6-1,few,CASSDDGYTF,TGTGCCAGCAGTGACGATGGCTACACCTTC
TRBJ2-3,17,-,TRBV5-1,-,CASSLRGRAESTDTQYF,TGCGCCAGCAGCTTAAGGGGGAGGGCCGAATCCACAGATACGCAGTATTTT
TRBJ2-1,13,-,TRBV11-3,few,CASSSRNYNEQFF,TGTGCCAGCAGCTCAAGGAACTACAATGAGCAGTTCTTC
TRBJ1-4,14,-,TRBV7-9,-,CASSLSTTNEKLFF,TGTGCCAGCAGCTTAAGTACTACTAATGAAAAACTGTTTTTT
TRBJ2-3,19,-,TRBV11-1,-,CASSAPAVKGGEGTDTQYF,TGTGCCAGCAGCGCTCCTGCGGTTAAGGGCGGCGAGGGCACAGATACGCAGTATTTT
TRBJ1-1,13,-,TRBV7-9,-,CASSSKLNTKAFF,TGTGCCAGCAGCTCCAAATTGAACACTAAAGCTTTCTTT
TRBJ2-1,11,-,TRBV20-1,once,CSARRAGEQFF,TGCAGTGCTAGAAGAGCGGGTGAGCAGTTCTTC
TRBJ2-7,17,-,TRBV12-3/TRBV12-4,-,CASSLALAGTFPYEQYF,TGTGCCAGCAGTTTAGCGCTGGCCGGGACTTTCCCCTACGAGCAGTACTTC
TRBJ2-3,13,-,TRBV9,many,CASSVGSTDTQYF,TGTGCCAGCAGCGTAGGATCGACAGATACGCAGTATTTT
TRBJ1-1,15,TRBD1,TRBV7-9,few,CASSAEGAANTEAFF,TGTGCCAGCAGCGCCGAGGGGGCGGCGAACACTGAAGCTTTCTTT
TRBJ2-6,17,TRBD1,TRBV9,many,CASSVGTELSGANVLTF,TGTGCCAGCAGCGTCGGGACAGAATTATCTGGGGCCAACGTCCTGACTTTC
TRBJ1-4,15,-,TRBV4-2,few,CASLPSGGVREKLFF,TGTGCCAGCCTCCCGTCGGGGGGGGTAAGGGAAAAACTGTTTTTT
TRBJ1-2,14,TRBD1,TRBV14,-,CASSQETGFYGYTF,TGTGCCAGCAGCCAAGAGACAGGGTTTTATGGCTACACCTTC
TRBJ2-1,16,TRBD1,TRBV27,-,CASSRPPGQGADEQFF,TGTGCCAGCAGCCGTCCTCCGGGACAGGGGGCTGATGAGCAGTTCTTC
TRBJ2-7,17,-,TRBV12-1,once,CASSPSTWDLPPYEQYF,TGTGCCAGCAGCCCTTCAACATGGGACCTTCCACCCTACGAGCAGTACTTC
TRBJ2-3,15,TRBD2,TRBV30,-,CAWRPGGGGLDTQYF,TGTGCCTGGAGGCCTGGGGGCGGGGGGCTGGATACGCAGTATTTT
TRBJ2-2,20,TRBD2,TRBV4-1,many,CASSQDSFRTGGLATGELFF,TGCGCCAGCAGCCAAGATAGCTTCCGAACGGGAGGGCTGGCCACCGGGGAGCTGTTTTTT
TRBJ1-1,14,-,TRBV4-1,few,CASSLEGVNTEAFF,TGCGCCAGCAGCTTGGAGGGGGTGAACACTGAAGCTTTCTTT
TRBJ2-1,13,TRBD2,TRBV10-3,few,CAIRTSGMDEQFF,TGTGCCATCAGGACTAGCGGGATGGATGAGCAGTTCTTC
TRBJ2-2,15,-,TRBV12-3/TRBV12-4,few,CASSGSYQLAGELFF,TGTGCCAGCAGTGGGAGCTACCAATTGGCCGGGGAGCTGTTTTTT
TRBJ2-4,13,-,TRBV9,-,CASSPGSEDIQYF,TGTGCCAGCAGCCCCGGGTCGGAGGACATTCAGTACTTC
TRBJ2-4,13,-,TRBV29-1,few,CSGRMTDKNIQYF,TGCAGCGGGAGAATGACAGATAAAAACATTCAGTACTTC
TRBJ2-3,15,TRBD1,TRBV24-1,few,CATSDRDRDTDTQYF,TGTGCCACCAGTGACCGGGACAGGGACACAGATACGCAGTATTTT
TRBJ2-7,14,-,TRBV10-3,-,CATNLGSSGWEQYF,TGTGCCACCAATCTTGGCAGCTCGGGTTGGGAGCAGTACTTC
TRBJ2-7,13,-,TRBV10-3,-,CAIGVGISYEQYF,TGTGCCATTGGAGTGGGGATTTCCTACGAGCAGTACTTC
TRBJ2-5,13,-,TRBV6-5,-,CASSYVRGETQYF,TGTGCCAGCAGTTACGTACGGGGGGAGACCCAGTACTTC
TRBJ2-2,15,TRBD1,TRBV20-1,few,CSARDQGAEVGELFF,TGCAGTGCTAGAGATCAGGGGGCGGAAGTCGGGGAGCTGTTTTTT
TRBJ1-4,16,-,TRBV5-1,-,CASSLTYPATNEKLFF,TGCGCCAGCAGCTTGACGTACCCTGCAACTAATGAAAAACTGTTTTTT
TRBJ2-1,15,TRBD2,TRBV7-9,few,CASSPGKLAGEKKFF,TGTGCCAGCAGCCCTGGGAAACTAGCGGGAGAAAAGAAATTCTTC